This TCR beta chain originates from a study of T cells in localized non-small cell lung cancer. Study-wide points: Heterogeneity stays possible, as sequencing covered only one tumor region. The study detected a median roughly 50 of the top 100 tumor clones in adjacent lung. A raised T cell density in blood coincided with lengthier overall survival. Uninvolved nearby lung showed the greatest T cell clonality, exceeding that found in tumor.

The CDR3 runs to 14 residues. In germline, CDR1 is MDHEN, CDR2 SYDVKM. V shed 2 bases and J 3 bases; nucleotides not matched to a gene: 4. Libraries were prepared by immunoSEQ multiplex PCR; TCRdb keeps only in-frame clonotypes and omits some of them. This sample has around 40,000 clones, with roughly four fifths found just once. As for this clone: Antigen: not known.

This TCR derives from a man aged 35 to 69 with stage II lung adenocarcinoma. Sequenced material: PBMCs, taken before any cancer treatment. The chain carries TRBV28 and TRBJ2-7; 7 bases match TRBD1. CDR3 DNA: TGTGCCAGCAGTTTAGGGACAGCTGGCTACGAGCAGTACTTC. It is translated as CASSLGTAGYEQYF.